Presented here are 10 T cell receptor beta chains from one specimen sequenced in a study of early T cells in non-severe SARS-CoV-2 infection. TCRdb passed the 5' RACE reads through MiXCR, listing each CDR3 protein once. The data show some 64,000 distinct CDR3 sequences, around 13% seen once. The sample taken for sequencing was whole blood. All receptors derive from an adult who was a healthcare worker with PCR-confirmed SARS-CoV-2 infection or an uninfected control (not recorded which).

This clonotype showed up many times. V is TRBV7-9 and J is TRBJ1-1; 7 bases align to TRBD1. Trimming took 5 bases from V and 5 from J; bases not matched to a gene: 17. The CDR3 extends over 17 amino acids. Looked up from germline, CDR1 is SEHNR and CDR2 is FQNEAQ (reference sequence). The CDR3 DNA sequence: TGTGCCAGCAGCCGGCAGGGGGGAGAAGGAGGAAGTACTGAAGCTTTCTTT. This codes for CASSRQGGEGGSTEAFF.

In this sample, this clonotype turned up many times. The CDR3: CSARALNEQFF. CDR3 nucleotides: TGCAGTGCTAGAGCTTTAAATGAGCAGTTCTTC. The V gene is TRBV20-1, the J gene TRBJ2-1; D not resolved. There are 11 residues in the CDR3. Germline-derived CDR1 and CDR2 are DFQATT and SNEGSKA (reference sequence). V lost 1 base and J 7 bases, leaving 5 bases between the germline ends.

This rearrangement joins TRBV29-1 to TRBJ2-5; D is ambiguous. The CDR3 sequence is 13 residues long. Germline CDR1 SQVTM, CDR2 ANQGSEA. Trimming removed 2 bases from V and 4 bases from J, with 11 bases in between. CDR3 nucleotides: TGCAGCGTTGAAAAATATTTAGGAGAGACCCAGTACTTC. Translating gives CSVEKYLGETQYF.

The chain recombines TRBV20-1 with TRBJ2-4; the D is unclear. V was cut by 1 base and J by 8 bases, with 12 bases left in between. CDR1 is DFQATT and CDR2 is SNEGSKA in the germline V gene (reference sequence). The CDR3 spans 13 residues. The DNA of the CDR3 is TGCAGTGCTAGAGTACCGGTTGGTTACATTCAGTACTTC. Amino acid sequence: CSARVPVGYIQYF.

The V call is TRBV7-9, the J call TRBJ2-2, with D perhaps matching TRBD1 (6 bases). This CDR3 is built from 14 residues. The germline CDR1 and CDR2 sequences are SEHNR and FQNEAQ (reference sequence). V lost 5 bases to trimming and J lost 1 base, with 8 bases between them. The CDR3 DNA follows: TGTGCCAGCAGCCCGGGACAGAACACCGGGGAGCTGTTTTTT. Protein: CASSPGQNTGELFF.

This clonotype was recorded a few times. This chain joins TRBV6-5 and TRBJ2-5; possibly TRBD1 or TRBD2 for D (7 bases each). Germline CDR1 reads MNHEY; CDR2 reads SVGAGI. V was pared by 5 bases and J by 5 bases, with 18 bases between. CDR3 length: 15 residues. The CDR3 spells CASSQLQGRGETQYF. The CDR3 nucleotides are TGTGCCAGCAGTCAACTACAGGGGAGGGGTGAGACCCAGTACTTC.

This clonotype appeared many times. This chain connects TRBV27 to TRBJ2-5; D is perhaps TRBD2 (5 bases). The V gene lost 7 bases and the J gene lost 5 bases, with 17 bases spanning the gap. Germline V CDR1 and CDR2: MNHEY, SMNVEV (reference sequence). CDR3 length: 14 amino acids. CDR3 residues: CASKRGSFSETQYF. The CDR3 bases are TGTGCCAGCAAAAGAGGGTCGTTTTCCGAGACCCAGTACTTC.

The chain employs TRBV7-2 and TRBJ2-3; 7 positions agree with TRBD1. The V segment lost 6 bases and the J segment 0 bases; nucleotides outside the gene matches: 3. The CDR3 is 14 amino acids. The germline gives CDR1 SGHTA, CDR2 FQGNSA. CDR3 nucleotide sequence: TGTGCCAGCAGACCGACAGGGAGCACAGATACGCAGTATTTT. It encodes CASRPTGSTDTQYF.

The count of this clonotype is one. The V call is TRBV20-1, the J call TRBJ2-1; unclear D gene. The better agreement between TRBJ2-7 and the DNA end casts doubt on the J call. The CDR3 spans 13 residues. Germline V CDR1 and CDR2: DFQATT, SNEGSKA (reference sequence). CDR3 sequence reads: CSARDSSFNEQYF. The CDR3, as DNA: TGCAGTGCTAGAGATAGTAGTTTCAATGAGCAGTACTTC.

V and J are TRBV6-4 and TRBJ1-4; D is ambiguous. The CDR3 consists of 13 residues. The V and J ends lost 5 bases and 6 bases respectively, with 10 bases between them. Per the germline V gene, CDR1 is MRHNA and CDR2 is SNTAGT. In nucleotides, the CDR3 is TGTGCCAGCAGTAGGGAGTTGGATGAAAAACTGTTTTTT. This gives the protein CASSRELDEKLFF.